This entry concerns a single T cell receptor beta chain. Its antigen is unidentified. Primers included in the PCR were 60 Vbeta and 13 Jbeta primers. The assay was immunoSEQ multiplex PCR, and TCRdb's table has in-frame clones only and misses some. The data show 75,000 to 95,000 clones, 70% to 90% seen once. The record originates from a study of cytomegalovirus exposure and HLA in healthy donors. Study observations and caveats: Sequencing likely generated an artifact that appeared as a cluster of highly shared sequence variants.

The germline gives CDR1 MNHEY, CDR2 SVGAGI. Trimming shortened V by 7 bases and J by 5 bases, and 12 bases separated the two germline ends. The CDR3 sequence is 13 residues long. This sequence joins TRBV6-5 and TRBJ2-1, with D perhaps TRBD1 (6 bases). The TCR sequence derives from a young woman in good health and CMV-seropositive. What was sequenced was PBMCs. The CDR3 sequence is CASTEDSNNEQFF. The DNA of the CDR3 is TGTGCCAGCACTGAGGACAGCAACAATGAGCAGTTCTTC.